Listed below are T cell receptor beta chains from one sample, sequenced in a study of vaccination effects on CD4 cells after COVID-19. Clones were read by immunoSEQ multiplex PCR, and TCRdb kept only the in-frame ones, dropping some. The table lists about 32,000 clones, 72% of them singletons. No cognate antigen is known for these TCRs. The sample here was CD4+ T cells from PBMCs cultured with HCoV-229E spike peptides, taken after COVID-19 vaccination. All receptors derive from a human donor who received a COVID-19 vaccine. The conserved cysteine and the conserved F or W are not part of the CDR3 here. A D gene is named only where the DNA matches it firmly.

TRBV10-2,TRBD2,TRBJ2-3,ASSRTSAFSTDTQY
TRBV5-4,-,TRBJ1-1,ASSYSRGNTEAF
TRBV2,TRBD2,TRBJ2-5,ASRGLATPTTQY
TRBV13,TRBD2,TRBJ2-5,ASSQGPSGSAETQY
TRBV9,-,TRBJ2-5,ASNPGDWRGRMETQY
TRBV7-9,-,TRBJ1-5,ASSLVKINQPQH
TRBV6-5,TRBD1,TRBJ2-7,ASSYSRGQRVNEQY
TRBV27,TRBD2,TRBJ2-1,ASSLYSSGAYNEQF
TRBV24-1,-,TRBJ2-3,ATDPALDTQY
TRBV18,-,TRBJ1-1,ASSPTGVGNTEAF
TRBV7-2,TRBD2,TRBJ2-1,ASSIPSGLDNEQF
TRBV7-9,TRBD2,TRBJ2-3,ASSFKTSGGHTDTQY
TRBV5-1,TRBD1,TRBJ1-4,ASSFLGQEEKLF
TRBV27,TRBD2,TRBJ2-3,ASTPQRLAGGGTDTQY
TRBV3-1/TRBV3-2,-,TRBJ2-6,ASSQGTKVGPGANVLT
TRBV30,TRBD1,TRBJ1-1,AWSRQGAEAF
TRBV5-1,TRBD2,TRBJ2-1,ASSLGGGGASEQF
TRBV5-1,TRBD1,TRBJ2-3,ASSYMTGGNTDTQY
TRBV5-1,TRBD1,TRBJ1-4,ASSLGTGSNEKLF
TRBV18,-,TRBJ1-2,ASSDGSITYGYT
TRBV5-1,-,TRBJ2-3,ATLRQSTDTQY
TRBV2,-,TRBJ1-5,ASGQNLNQPQH